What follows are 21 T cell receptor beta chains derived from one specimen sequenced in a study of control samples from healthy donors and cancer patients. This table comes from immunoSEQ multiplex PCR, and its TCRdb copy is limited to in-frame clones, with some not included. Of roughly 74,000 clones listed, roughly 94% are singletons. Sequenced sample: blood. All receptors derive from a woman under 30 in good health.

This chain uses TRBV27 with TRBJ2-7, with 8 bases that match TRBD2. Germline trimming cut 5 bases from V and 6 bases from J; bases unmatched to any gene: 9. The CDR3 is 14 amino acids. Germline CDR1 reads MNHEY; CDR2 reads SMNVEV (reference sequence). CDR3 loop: CASSPAGGQSEQYF. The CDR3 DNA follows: TGTGCCAGCAGTCCCGCGGGAGGTCAAAGCGAGCAGTACTTC.

The CDR3 DNA sequence: TGTGCCAGCAGTGCACAGGTGAGGGAGTACGAGGGGAGAGTTGAAGCTTTCTTT. Protein sequence: CASSAQVREYEGRVEAFF. This chain connects TRBV6-1 to TRBJ1-1; possibly TRBD1 for D (5 bases). The CDR3 runs 18 residues. Germline V gene data show CDR1 as MNHNS and CDR2 as SASEGT. The V end lost 4 bases, the J end lost 7 bases, and 28 bases lay between the germline ends.

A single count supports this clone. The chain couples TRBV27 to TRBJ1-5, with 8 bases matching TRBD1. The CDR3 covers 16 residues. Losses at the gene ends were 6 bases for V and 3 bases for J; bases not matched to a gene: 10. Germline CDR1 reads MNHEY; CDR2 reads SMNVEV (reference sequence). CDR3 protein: CASRGGTGNYNQPQHF. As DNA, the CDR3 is TGTGCCAGCAGGGGAGGGACAGGCAACTACAATCAGCCCCAGCATTTT.

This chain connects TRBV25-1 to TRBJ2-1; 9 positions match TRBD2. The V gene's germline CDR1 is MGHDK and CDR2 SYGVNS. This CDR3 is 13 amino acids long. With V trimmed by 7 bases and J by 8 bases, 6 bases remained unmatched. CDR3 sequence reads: CASNLAGTDEQFF. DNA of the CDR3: TGTGCCAGCAACCTAGCGGGAACGGATGAGCAGTTCTTC.

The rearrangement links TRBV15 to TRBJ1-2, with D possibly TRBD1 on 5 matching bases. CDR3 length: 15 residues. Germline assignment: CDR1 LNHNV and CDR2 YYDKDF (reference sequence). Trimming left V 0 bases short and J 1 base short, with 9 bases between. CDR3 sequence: CATSRDPGLNYGYTF. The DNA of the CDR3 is TGTGCCACCAGCAGAGACCCAGGGCTTAACTATGGCTACACCTTC.

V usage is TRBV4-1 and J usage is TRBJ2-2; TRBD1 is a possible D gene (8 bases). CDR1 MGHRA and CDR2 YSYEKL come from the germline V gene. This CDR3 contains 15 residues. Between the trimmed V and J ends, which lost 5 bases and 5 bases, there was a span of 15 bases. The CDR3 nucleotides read TGCGCCAGCAGCTATTACAGGGGGGGAACCGGGGAGCTGTTTTTT. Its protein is CASSYYRGGTGELFF.

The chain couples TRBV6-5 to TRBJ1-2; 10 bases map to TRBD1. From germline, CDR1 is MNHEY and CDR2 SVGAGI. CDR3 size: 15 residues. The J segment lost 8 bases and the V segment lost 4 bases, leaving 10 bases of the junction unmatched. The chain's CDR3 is CASSSFRDRGYGYTF. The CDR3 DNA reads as TGTGCCAGCAGTTCTTTTCGGGACAGGGGTTACGGCTACACCTTC.

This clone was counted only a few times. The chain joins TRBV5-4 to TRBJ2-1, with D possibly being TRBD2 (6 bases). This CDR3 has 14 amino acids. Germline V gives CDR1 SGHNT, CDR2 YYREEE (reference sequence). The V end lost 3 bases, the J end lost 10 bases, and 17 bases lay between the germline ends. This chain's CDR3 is CASSSGGDRWEQFF. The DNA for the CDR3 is TGTGCCAGCAGCTCTGGCGGGGACCGCTGGGAGCAGTTCTTC.

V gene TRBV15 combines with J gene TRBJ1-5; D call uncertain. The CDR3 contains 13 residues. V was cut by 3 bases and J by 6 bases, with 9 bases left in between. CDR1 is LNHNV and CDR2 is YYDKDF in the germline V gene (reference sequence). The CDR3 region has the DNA TGTGCCACCAGCAGTGGGCCCGGTCAGCCCCAGCATTTT. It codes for CATSSGPGQPQHF.

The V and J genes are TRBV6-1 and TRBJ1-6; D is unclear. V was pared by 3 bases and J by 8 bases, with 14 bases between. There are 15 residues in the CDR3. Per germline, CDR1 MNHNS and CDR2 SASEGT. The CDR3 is CASSDTHPAYSPLHF. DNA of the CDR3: TGTGCCAGCAGTGACACACACCCTGCCTATTCACCCCTCCACTTT.

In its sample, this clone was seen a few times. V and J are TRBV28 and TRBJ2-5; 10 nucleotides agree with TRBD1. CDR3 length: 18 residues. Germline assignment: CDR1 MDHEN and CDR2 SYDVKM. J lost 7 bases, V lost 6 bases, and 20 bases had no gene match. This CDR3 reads CASRGIKAGQGYLGTQYF. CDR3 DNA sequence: TGTGCCAGCAGAGGTATAAAGGCGGGACAGGGGTATCTCGGGACCCAGTACTTC.

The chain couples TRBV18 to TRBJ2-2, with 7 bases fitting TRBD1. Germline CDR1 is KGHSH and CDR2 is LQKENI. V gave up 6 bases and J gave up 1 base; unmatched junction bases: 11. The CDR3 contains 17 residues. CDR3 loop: CASSRLRGRQNTGELFF. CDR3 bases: TGTGCCAGCTCTCGGCTGAGGGGGCGACAGAACACCGGGGAGCTGTTTTTT.

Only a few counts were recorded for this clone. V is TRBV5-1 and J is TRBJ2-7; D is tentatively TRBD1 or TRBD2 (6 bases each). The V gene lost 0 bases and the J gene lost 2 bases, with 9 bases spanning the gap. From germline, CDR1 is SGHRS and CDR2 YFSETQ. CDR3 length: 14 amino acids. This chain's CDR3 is CASSLDREAYEQYF. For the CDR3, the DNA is TGCGCCAGCAGCTTGGACAGGGAGGCCTACGAGCAGTACTTC.

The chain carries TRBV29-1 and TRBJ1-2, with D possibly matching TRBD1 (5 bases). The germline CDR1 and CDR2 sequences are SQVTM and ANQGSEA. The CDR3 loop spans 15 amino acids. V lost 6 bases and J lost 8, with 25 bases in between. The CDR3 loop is CSVVEAISGGSGYTF. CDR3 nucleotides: TGCAGCGTCGTTGAGGCTATTTCGGGGGGATCGGGCTACACCTTC.

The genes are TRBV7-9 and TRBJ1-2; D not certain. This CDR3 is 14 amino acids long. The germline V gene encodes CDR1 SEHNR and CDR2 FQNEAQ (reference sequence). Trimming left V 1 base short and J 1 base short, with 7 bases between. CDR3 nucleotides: TGTGCCAGCAGCTTAGTTCCGAATAACTATGGCTACACCTTC. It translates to CASSLVPNNYGYTF.

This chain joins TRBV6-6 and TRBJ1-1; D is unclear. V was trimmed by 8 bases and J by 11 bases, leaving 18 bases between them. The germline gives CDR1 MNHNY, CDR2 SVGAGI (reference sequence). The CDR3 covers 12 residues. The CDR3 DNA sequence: TGTGCCAGCCTTGGGTCGCCCGGATTGGCTTTCTTT. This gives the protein CASLGSPGLAFF.

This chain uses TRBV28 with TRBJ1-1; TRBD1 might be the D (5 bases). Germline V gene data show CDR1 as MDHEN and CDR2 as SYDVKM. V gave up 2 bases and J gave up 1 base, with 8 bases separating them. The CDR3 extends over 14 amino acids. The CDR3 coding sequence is TGTGCCAGCAGTTTAACAGGATCGAACACTGAAGCTTTCTTT. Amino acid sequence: CASSLTGSNTEAFF.

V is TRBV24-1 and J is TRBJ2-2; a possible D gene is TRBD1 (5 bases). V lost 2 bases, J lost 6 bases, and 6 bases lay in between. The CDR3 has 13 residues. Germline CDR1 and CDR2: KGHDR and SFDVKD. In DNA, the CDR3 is TGTGCCACCAGTGATTACAGGCCCGGGGAGCTGTTTTTT. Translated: CATSDYRPGELFF.

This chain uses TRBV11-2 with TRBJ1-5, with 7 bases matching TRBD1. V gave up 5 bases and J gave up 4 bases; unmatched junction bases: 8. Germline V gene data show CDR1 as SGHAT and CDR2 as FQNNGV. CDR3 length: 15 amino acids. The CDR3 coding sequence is TGTGCCAGCAGCCCTGGGACAGCGTCTAATCAGCCCCAGCATTTT. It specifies CASSPGTASNQPQHF.

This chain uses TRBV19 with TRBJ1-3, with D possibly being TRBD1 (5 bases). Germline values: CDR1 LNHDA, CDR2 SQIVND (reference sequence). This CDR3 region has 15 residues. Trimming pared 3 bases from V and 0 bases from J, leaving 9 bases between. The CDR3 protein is CASSMGPGSGNTIYF. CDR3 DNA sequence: TGTGCCAGTAGTATGGGACCAGGCTCTGGAAACACCATATATTTT.

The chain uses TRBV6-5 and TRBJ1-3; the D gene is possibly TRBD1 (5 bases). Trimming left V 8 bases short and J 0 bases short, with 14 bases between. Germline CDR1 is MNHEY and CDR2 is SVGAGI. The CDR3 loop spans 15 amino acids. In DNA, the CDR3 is TGTGCCAGCGGTACCGGGACGGTCTCTGGAAACACCATATATTTT. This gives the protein CASGTGTVSGNTIYF.